The 14 T cell receptor beta chains listed next were all sequenced from one sample in a study of beta chain features in type 1 diabetes. The investigators reverse transcribed all of the isolated RNA, so they sequenced expressed TCRB transcripts. Sequencing used immunoSEQ multiplex PCR; TCRdb keeps in-frame clones, though not all of them. This table has some 900,000 clones, roughly 17% appearing once. Sequenced: naive CD4+ T cells from blood. All receptors derive from a woman aged 18 to 35 in good health.

This clone was recorded a few times. This chain uses TRBV10-3 with TRBJ1-5; the D is unclear. The V end was cut by 10 bases, the J end by 0 bases, with 22 bases between. Per the germline V gene, CDR1 is ENHRY and CDR2 is SYGVKD. The CDR3 has 17 amino acids. The CDR3 DNA sequence: TGTGCCAAGACGGCTGGTGGGGAACGATATAGCAATCAGCCCCAGCATTTT. As protein: CAKTAGGERYSNQPQHF.

The V and J genes are TRBV28 and TRBJ1-2; 10 bases align to TRBD1. CDR3 length: 13 residues. Germline V gene data show CDR1 as MDHEN and CDR2 as SYDVKM. The V segment lost 6 bases and the J segment 5 bases; nucleotides outside the gene matches: 3. CDR3 nucleotide sequence: TGTGCCAGCAGCTGGGACAGGGGTTATGGCTACACCTTC. Its protein is CASSWDRGYGYTF.

The rearrangement links TRBV7-3 to TRBJ2-4, with D tentatively TRBD2 (6 bases). This CDR3 region has 13 residues. V was pared by 5 bases and J by 5 bases, with 10 bases between. CDR1 SGHTA and CDR2 FQGTGA come from the germline V gene. CDR3 protein: CASSSGSQNIQYF. CDR3 nucleotide sequence: TGTGCCAGCAGCAGCGGGTCTCAAAACATTCAGTACTTC.

This clone came up many times. V and J are TRBV19 and TRBJ2-6; D is uncertain. Germline loops: CDR1 LNHDA, CDR2 SQIVND (reference sequence). CDR3 length: 15 amino acids. The germline V and J ends were trimmed by 3 bases and 0 bases, with 6 bases remaining between them. The CDR3 nucleotides read TGTGCCAGTAGTATGTCGTCCTCTGGGGCCAACGTCCTGACTTTC. Translation: CASSMSSSGANVLTF.

This chain uses TRBV4-1 with TRBJ2-1; weak D call: TRBD1 (5 bases). Germline CDR1 is MGHRA and CDR2 is YSYEKL. This CDR3 has 16 residues. V lost 4 bases to trimming and J lost 3 bases, with 16 bases between them. CDR3 sequence reads: CASSPPGPRNYNEQFF. The DNA of the CDR3 is TGCGCCAGCAGCCCCCCAGGGCCACGAAACTACAATGAGCAGTTCTTC.

In its sample, this clone was seen a few times. The gene calls are TRBV27 and TRBJ2-7; TRBD1 is a possible D gene (6 bases). Trimming pared 5 bases from V and 3 bases from J, leaving 23 bases between. This CDR3 is 17 amino acids long. CDR1 is MNHEY, CDR2 SMNVEV, per germline (reference sequence). As DNA, the CDR3 is TGTGCCAGCAGTCCGATCCTGATCGGGACAAGACTCTACGAGCAGTACTTC. Translated, it gives CASSPILIGTRLYEQYF.

V usage is TRBV7-2 and J usage is TRBJ1-5; D possibly corresponds to TRBD1 (6 bases). V lost 5 bases and J lost 2, with 19 bases in between. The CDR3 runs to 17 residues. Germline lookup yields CDR1 SGHTA and CDR2 FQGNSA. The CDR3 protein is CASSASTGRYGNQPQHF. The DNA of the CDR3 is TGTGCCAGCAGCGCGTCCACAGGGAGGTATGGCAATCAGCCCCAGCATTTT.

This clone was counted only a few times. The CDR3 loop is CASSLNPNWGRSYNEQFF. The CDR3 nucleotides are TGTGCCAGCAGTTTAAACCCCAATTGGGGTCGGTCCTACAATGAGCAGTTCTTC. The genes are TRBV27 and TRBJ2-1; D is unresolved. The germline CDR1 and CDR2 sequences are MNHEY and SMNVEV (reference sequence). The CDR3 is 18 residues long. V lost 2 bases and J 1 base, leaving 18 bases between the germline ends.

This clone has more than one count but fewer than ten. In the same sample, other DNA sequences code for this CDR3. This sequence joins TRBV7-2 and TRBJ2-5, with D possibly being TRBD1 (5 bases). V was pared by 5 bases and J by 5 bases, with 15 bases between. The CDR3 contains 14 residues. From germline, CDR1 is SGHTA and CDR2 FQGNSA. CDR3 coding DNA: TGTGCCAGCAGCACGCAGGGCGCAAGGGAGACCCAGTACTTC. Translation gives CASSTQGARETQYF. The variable domain in full, completed from reference TRBV7-2 and TRBJ2-5, reads GAGVSQSPSNKVTEKGKDVELRCDPISGHTALYWYRQSLGQGLEFLIYFQGNSAPDKSGLPSDRFSAERTGGSVSTLTIQRTQQEDSAVYLCASSTQGARETQYFGPGTRLLVL.

The chain's CDR3 is CASSLDFYEQYF. CDR3 in DNA: TGTGCCAGCTCACTTGATTTCTACGAGCAGTACTTC. The J gene is TRBJ2-7, the V gene TRBV18; D is unresolved. There are 12 residues in the CDR3. The ends were cut back, 4 bases at V and 3 bases at J, with 7 bases in the middle. From germline, CDR1 is KGHSH and CDR2 LQKENI.

This clone was found a few times. This chain joins TRBV7-2 and TRBJ1-2; D is ambiguous. The V gene lost 1 base and the J gene lost 3 bases, with 6 bases spanning the gap. Germline CDR1 is SGHTA and CDR2 is FQGNSA. The length of the CDR3 is 13 residues. CDR3 sequence reads: CASSLVPYYGYTF. CDR3 bases: TGTGCCAGCAGCTTAGTCCCCTACTATGGCTACACCTTC. Drawing the rest from reference TRBV7-2 and TRBJ1-2, the complete variable domain is GAGVSQSPSNKVTEKGKDVELRCDPISGHTALYWYRQSLGQGLEFLIYFQGNSAPDKSGLPSDRFSAERTGGSVSTLTIQRTQQEDSAVYLCASSLVPYYGYTFGSGTRLTVV.

The gene calls are TRBV4-3 and TRBJ2-7, with TRBD2 identical over 11 bases. CDR1 LGHNA and CDR2 YSLEER come from the germline V gene. With V trimmed by 1 base and J by 3 bases, 5 bases remained unmatched. The CDR3 consists of 16 residues. This chain's CDR3 is CASSQAPLAGGYEQYF. CDR3 bases: TGCGCCAGCAGCCAAGCGCCTCTAGCGGGAGGCTACGAGCAGTACTTC.

A few counts support this clone. This chain joins TRBV29-1 and TRBJ2-3; 12 bases are a match to TRBD2. CDR3 length: 15 residues. V lost 7 bases, J lost 6 bases, and 11 bases stayed unmatched. CDR1 SQVTM and CDR2 ANQGSEA come from the germline V gene. The CDR3 reads CSAGRTSGISDTQYF. CDR3 bases: TGCAGCGCTGGGAGGACTAGCGGGATTAGTGATACGCAGTATTTT.

This clone was observed a few times. The V call is TRBV7-2, the J call TRBJ2-1; D remains unclear. The CDR3 sequence is 15 residues long. Germline CDR1 is SGHTA and CDR2 is FQGNSA. Trimming pared 2 bases from V and 2 bases from J, leaving 10 bases between. Here the CDR3 DNA reads TGTGCCAGCAGCTTAATGGTAGGGACCTACAATGAGCAGTTCTTC. Amino acids: CASSLMVGTYNEQFF.